This T cell receptor beta chain was identified in a study of T cell responses to AZD1222 COVID-19 vaccine. Looked up from germline, CDR1 is LNHDA and CDR2 is SQIVND (reference sequence). The V end lost 4 bases, the J end lost 4 bases, and 28 bases lay between the germline ends. The CDR3 sequence is 20 residues long. TCRdb's table, derived via immunoSEQ multiplex PCR, lists solely in-frame clones and lacks some. Here the sample spans approximately 140,000 clones, 85% to 95% being singletons. The receptor was isolated from an adult in good health. V is TRBV19 and J is TRBJ1-4, with a possible D match to TRBD1 (5 bases). The material sequenced was peripheral blood, taken on day 0 of AZD1222 vaccination. CDR3 protein: CASSTLDRSSTSPHNEKLFF. Written as DNA, the CDR3 is TGTGCCAGTAGTACCCTCGACAGAAGTTCCACCTCTCCACATAATGAAAAACTGTTTTTT.